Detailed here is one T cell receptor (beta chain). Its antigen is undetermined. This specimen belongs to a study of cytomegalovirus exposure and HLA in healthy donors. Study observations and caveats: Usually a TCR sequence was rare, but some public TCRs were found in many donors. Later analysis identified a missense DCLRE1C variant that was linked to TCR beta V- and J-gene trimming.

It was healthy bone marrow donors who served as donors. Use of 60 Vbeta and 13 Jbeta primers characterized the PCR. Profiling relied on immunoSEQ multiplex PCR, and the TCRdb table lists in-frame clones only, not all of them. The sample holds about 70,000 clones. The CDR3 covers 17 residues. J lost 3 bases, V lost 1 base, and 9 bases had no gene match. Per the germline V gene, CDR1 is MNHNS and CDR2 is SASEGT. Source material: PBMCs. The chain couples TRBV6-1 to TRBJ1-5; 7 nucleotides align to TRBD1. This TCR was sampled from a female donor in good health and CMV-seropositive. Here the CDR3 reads CASSEDSDRRHNQPQHF. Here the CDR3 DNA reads TGTGCCAGCAGTGAAGACTCGGACAGGCGACACAATCAGCCCCAGCATTTT.